This section outlines one TCR beta chain sequence together with its context. The entry originates in a study of blood T cell repertoires in COVID-19. Whole-study context: The United States, Italy and Spain provided the acute and convalescent COVID-19 samples. T cells, B-cell-depleted T cells, or PBMCs provided the cDNA or gDNA that served as material.

A Seattle source enrolled patients during active infection and followed them longitudinally. J lost 0 bases, V lost 2 bases, and 13 bases had no gene match. CDR3 length: 18 amino acids. In germline, CDR1 is SGHDT, CDR2 YYEEEE. Authors' data handling: Nucleated cell counts were estimated from reference gene primer amplification. TCRdb's copy holds only in-frame clones and misses some; the assay was immunoSEQ multiplex PCR. Clone size and the V and J calls come from that table; the DNA yielded D and trimming. Of 300,000 to 400,000 clones listed, 88% were seen once; the top ten hold about 7%. This receptor was obtained from a woman in her 70s with COVID-19, enrolled during active disease. V and J are TRBV5-6 and TRBJ1-1, with TRBD1 matching over 7 bases. The sample consisted of peripheral blood. CDR3 sequence (DNA): TGTGCCAGCAGCTTAGAAAACAGGGGACCAGTGATGAACACTGAAGCTTTCTTT. Its translation is CASSLENRGPVMNTEAFF.